A single sample gave rise to the 9 T cell receptor beta chains below, sequenced in a study of T cell responses to AZD1222 COVID-19 vaccine listed by TCRdb under 2021. Taken with the paper, the label for time point translates to: about 28 days (+/-7) after the second vaccine dose. The receptor library was made with the immunoSEQ multiplex PCR assay. Imported from immuneACCESS, the table was reduced by TCRdb to in-frame sequences with V and J called. These copies leave out some clones; in studies compared against another copy, an unresolved V gene accounts for under half, and the cause of the remainder is not known. The sample records about 94,000 clones, 85% of which are singletons. The ten largest account for more than 3.5% of the sample. This specimen was peripheral blood, taken 28 days after the second AZD1222 dose. These receptors were obtained from an adult who received the AZD1222 COVID-19 vaccine.

The rearrangement links TRBV6-2 or TRBV6-3 to TRBJ2-1; TRBD1 is a possible D gene (5 bases). Germline V CDR1 and CDR2: MNHEY, SVGEGT. This CDR3 contains 14 residues. V was clipped by 0 bases and J by 7 bases, with 10 bases between them. Here the CDR3 reads CASSYSVGENEQFF. The CDR3 DNA follows: TGTGCCAGCAGTTACTCTGTAGGGGAAAATGAGCAGTTCTTC.

Details on this clone: The sample carries other DNA sequences with the same CDR3. The CDR3 loop is CASSSQGGNTEAFF. The CDR3 DNA reads as TGCGCCAGCAGCTCCCAGGGCGGGAACACTGAAGCTTTCTTT. The chain joins TRBV5-1 to TRBJ1-1; the D gene is possibly TRBD1 (5 bases). Trimming stripped 3 bases from V and 1 base from J, with 10 bases between. The CDR3 extends over 14 amino acids. The V gene's germline CDR1 is SGHRS and CDR2 YFSETQ.

The chain employs TRBV3-1 (or the pseudogene TRBV3-2) and TRBJ2-1; 7 bases line up with TRBD2. The CDR3 consists of 14 residues. Germline CDR1 is LGHDT and CDR2 is YNNKEL (reference sequence). The V and J ends lost 4 bases and 7 bases, in that order; junction bases with no gene match: 7. As DNA, the CDR3 is TGTGCCAGCAGCCTTACTAGCGCGGGGAATGAGCAGTTCTTC. Translated: CASSLTSAGNEQFF.

V gene TRBV13 combines with J gene TRBJ2-7; maybe TRBD2 (6 bases). This CDR3 is built from 16 residues. V lost 2 bases to trimming and J lost 4 bases, with 18 bases between them. The V gene's germline CDR1 is PRHDT and CDR2 FYEKMQ (reference sequence). The CDR3 loop is CASSLNVAEGIYEQYF. CDR3 DNA: TGTGCCAGCAGCTTAAACGTAGCGGAGGGGATATACGAGCAGTACTTC.

The chain joins TRBV9 to TRBJ2-7, with 8 bases lining up with TRBD1. Trimming took 4 bases from V and 5 from J; bases not matched to a gene: 11. The germline gives CDR1 SGDLS, CDR2 YYNGEE. CDR3 length: 15 amino acids. CDR3 nucleotides: TGTGCCAGCAGCATGACAGGGGATGCGTGGAACGAGCAGTACTTC. Translated: CASSMTGDAWNEQYF.

The J gene is TRBJ2-3, the V gene TRBV18; D remains ambiguous. CDR3 length equals 14 residues. Germline-derived CDR1 and CDR2 are KGHSH and LQKENI. Trimming pared 6 bases from V and 0 bases from J, leaving 10 bases between. This CDR3 reads CASSYSRSTDTQYF. The CDR3 DNA follows: TGTGCCAGCTCTTACTCTAGGAGCACAGATACGCAGTATTTT.

Here the CDR3 DNA reads TGTGCCAGCAAGTACAGGACAGGGCGAGAGCAGTTCTTC. Encoded protein: CASKYRTGREQFF. The chain employs TRBV27 and TRBJ2-1, with TRBD1 matching over 8 bases. The CDR3 contains 13 residues. Germline lookup yields CDR1 MNHEY and CDR2 SMNVEV (reference sequence). Trimming at V came to 7 bases and at J to 10 bases, leaving 9 bases not matched to a gene.

About this clone itself: A read error may account for a junction end that differs from germline. The gene calls are TRBV19 and TRBJ2-7; D unclear. The CDR3 totals 13 residues. Looked up from germline, CDR1 is LNHDA and CDR2 is SQIVND (reference sequence). The CDR3 protein is CASSLDGSYEQYF. The DNA of the CDR3 is TGTGCCAGTAGTCTAGATGGGTCCTACGAGCAGTACTTC.

The chain is built from TRBV6-1 and TRBJ1-2; D is undetermined. This CDR3 spans 15 amino acids. CDR1 is MNHNS, CDR2 SASEGT, per germline. V dropped 3 bases and J dropped 7 bases, with 18 bases sitting between them. The DNA for the CDR3 is TGTGCCAGCAGTGACGCGGTCTGGGTTAGGAGTGGCTACACCTTC. Protein sequence: CASSDAVWVRSGYTF.